The rows below give T cell receptor beta chains drawn from one sample of a study of human T cells and chemical hapten exposure. TCRdb passed the RACE reads through MiXCR, listing each CDR3 protein once. The table records under 200,000 distinct CDR3 sequences, 25% to 35% of them present only once. Specimen: whole blood, collected in connection with sensitization to the hapten diphenylcyclopropenone (DPC). The source of these receptors is a young woman with alopecia areata. Some clones in this sample may be carry-over from other donors' samples. The CDR3 runs from the conserved cysteine through the conserved F or W. Fields, in order: D gene, V gene, clone size, J gene, CDR3 DNA, CDR3 protein. The D gene is left open where the match is weak. Rows may omit the clone size; those that give it use once, few, many or a size class.

D: NA; V: TRBV20-1; size: few; J: TRBJ1-4; DNA: TGCATAGGGAATCTCGGGGAAAAACTGTTTTTT; CDR3: CIGNLGEKLFF
D: NA; V: TRBV10-2; size: few; J: TRBJ1-6; DNA: TGCGCCAGCAGTCCCCCAACGCCCGTGTACCCGAGTAATTCACCCCTCCACTTT; CDR3: CASSPPTPVYPSNSPLHF
D: NA; V: TRBV20-1; size: few; J: TRBJ1-2; DNA: TGCAGTGCTAGACTGGGGAACTATGGCTACACCTTC; CDR3: CSARLGNYGYTF
D: NA; V: TRBV14; size: NA; J: TRBJ1-1; DNA: TGTGCCAGCAGCCAAGGACTTTTAGCTTTCTTT; CDR3: CASSQGLLAFF
D: TRBD1; V: TRBV29-1; size: NA; J: TRBJ2-7; DNA: TGCAGCGTTCGGGGACAGGTCGCCTCCTACGAGCAGTCCTTC; CDR3: CSVRGQVASYEQSF
D: TRBD2; V: TRBV28; size: NA; J: TRBJ2-3; DNA: TGTGCCAGCAGTTTATCGCCACTAGCGGGGCCCGGGGATACGCAGTATTTT; CDR3: CASSLSPLAGPGDTQYF
D: NA; V: TRBV29-1; size: NA; J: TRBJ1-2; DNA: TGCAGCGTTTTAGAGTATGGCTACACCTTC; CDR3: CSVLEYGYTF
D: NA; V: TRBV27; size: NA; J: TRBJ2-1; DNA: TGTGCCAGCAGTAAACCGGGACCGAACAATGAGCAGTTCTTC; CDR3: CASSKPGPNNEQFF
D: NA; V: TRBV6-6; size: few; J: TRBJ2-2; DNA: TGTGCCACCCGAAATGAAGACACCGGGGAGCTGTTTTTT; CDR3: CATRNEDTGELFF
D: NA; V: TRBV6-2/TRBV6-3; size: NA; J: TRBJ2-3; DNA: TGTGCCAGCAGTTCGAGGCCTGACAGATGGAGGACAGATACGCAGTATTTT; CDR3: CASSSRPDRWRTDTQYF
D: NA; V: TRBV5-1; size: many; J: TRBJ2-5; DNA: TGCGCCAGCAGCTTGGGGGGATCGTACCAAGAGACCCAGTACTTC; CDR3: CASSLGGSYQETQYF
D: NA; V: TRBV29-1; size: few; J: TRBJ1-5; DNA: TGCAGCGTTGGAGCTGATCAGCCCCAGCATTTT; CDR3: CSVGADQPQHF
D: TRBD1; V: TRBV29-1; size: NA; J: TRBJ2-7; DNA: TGCAGCGGATGGGGACAGAACCACGAGCAGTACTTC; CDR3: CSGWGQNHEQYF
D: NA; V: TRBV7-9; size: NA; J: TRBJ1-1; DNA: TGTGCCAGCAGCTTTACAGAAATAACAGGGACCACTGAAGCTTTCTTT; CDR3: CASSFTEITGTTEAFF
D: NA; V: TRBV20-1; size: NA; J: TRBJ2-7; DNA: TGCAGTGCGGTCCCCTTGCCGGACTACGAGCAGTACTTC; CDR3: CSAVPLPDYEQYF
D: NA; V: TRBV5-1; size: NA; J: TRBJ2-1; DNA: TGCGCCAGCAGCTTAGCTGGTGAGCAGTTCTTC; CDR3: CASSLAGEQFF
D: TRBD1; V: TRBV5-5; size: NA; J: TRBJ2-1; DNA: TGTGCCAGCTTAAATCGGGACAGATCATACAATGAGCAGTTCTTC; CDR3: CASLNRDRSYNEQFF
D: NA; V: TRBV4-1; size: NA; J: TRBJ1-1; DNA: TGCGCCAGCAGCCACCAGGGCCCTGAAGCTTTCTTT; CDR3: CASSHQGPEAFF
D: NA; V: TRBV12-3/TRBV12-4; size: few; J: TRBJ2-3; DNA: TGTGCCAGCAGTTTACGGGATACCACAGATACGCAGTATTTT; CDR3: CASSLRDTTDTQYF
D: NA; V: TRBV25-1; size: NA; J: TRBJ1-2; DNA: TGTGCCAGCAGTGAACAGAACTTGGGGGCTGACTATGGCTACACCTTC; CDR3: CASSEQNLGADYGYTF
D: NA; V: TRBV27; size: NA; J: TRBJ1-1; DNA: TGTGCCAGCAGGATATACAGGGAAACCACTGAAGCTTTCTTT; CDR3: CASRIYRETTEAFF
D: NA; V: TRBV13; size: few; J: TRBJ2-3; DNA: TGTGCCAGCAGCTTACGGGCAACAGATACGCAGTATTTT; CDR3: CASSLRATDTQYF
D: TRBD2; V: TRBV12-3/TRBV12-4; size: NA; J: TRBJ2-7; DNA: TGTGCCAGCAGTCCAACACTAGCGGGAGGCGGGGCCTACGAGCAGTACTTC; CDR3: CASSPTLAGGGAYEQYF
D: TRBD2; V: TRBV29-1; size: few; J: TRBJ2-1; DNA: TGCAGCGTTGAATCTAGCGGGGCGGAGCAGTTCTTC; CDR3: CSVESSGAEQFF